This entry lists 29 T cell receptor beta chains sequenced from one sample in a study of identical twins. TCRdb re-called the 5' RACE reads with MiXCR, one entry per CDR3 protein. The sample carries just over 450,000 distinct CDR3 sequences, 12% to 15% recorded once. A further study also used this sample, focusing on yellow fever vaccine responses in identical twins.

Input material: CD4+ T cells sorted from blood. These receptors were obtained from a woman aged 18-29 years in good health.

The CDR3 region has the DNA TGCGCCAGCAGCTTGGCCGGGGGCCAAGAAAAACTGTTTTTT. Protein: CASSLAGGQEKLFF. The rearrangement joins TRBV5-1 to TRBJ1-4; a weak D match, TRBD1 (6 bases). CDR3 size: 14 residues. Trimming took off 0 bases at V and 8 bases at J, with 11 bases between the two ends. Germline lookup yields CDR1 SGHRS and CDR2 YFSETQ. The full variable domain, rest sourced from reference TRBV5-1 and TRBJ1-4, is KAGVTQTPRYLIKTRGQQVTLSCSPISGHRSVSWYQQTPGQGLQFLFEYFSETQRNKGNFPGRFSGRQFSNSRSEMNVSTLELGDSALYLCASSLAGGQEKLFFGSGTQLSVL.

The chain has TRBV20-1 and TRBJ2-7; the D is unclear. This CDR3 has 12 residues. V was pared by 3 bases and J by 2 bases, with 8 bases between. Germline-derived CDR1 and CDR2 are DFQATT and SNEGSKA (reference sequence). This CDR3 is CSASRGTYEQYF. In DNA form, the CDR3 reads TGCAGTGCTAGTCGCGGAACCTACGAGCAGTACTTC.

The genes are TRBV20-1 and TRBJ2-7; tentative D call: TRBD1 (6 bases). CDR3 size: 10 residues. V gave up 6 bases and J gave up 5 bases, with 8 bases separating them. Per the germline V gene, CDR1 is DFQATT and CDR2 is SNEGSKA (reference sequence). CDR3 residues: CSADRHEQYF. The CDR3 DNA reads TGCAGTGCCGACAGGCACGAGCAGTACTTC.

This clonotype was observed a handful of times. The J gene is TRBJ2-1, the V gene TRBV7-2, with unresolved D. V was cut by 3 bases and J by 0 bases, with 9 bases left in between. The CDR3 loop spans 15 amino acids. From germline, CDR1 is SGHTA and CDR2 FQGNSA. Here the CDR3 reads CASSFGQLSYNEQFF. CDR3 DNA: TGTGCCAGCAGCTTTGGGCAGCTCTCCTACAATGAGCAGTTCTTC.

At least ten counts were recorded for this clonotype. The CDR3 sequence is CASSLPGQLPTNEKLFF. The CDR3 DNA is TGTGCCAGCAGTTTACCGGGACAGCTCCCAACTAATGAAAAACTGTTTTTT. This chain links TRBV28 with TRBJ1-4; TRBD1 matches 7 bases. There are 17 residues in the CDR3. In germline, CDR1 is MDHEN, CDR2 SYDVKM. The trim removed 2 bases at V and 0 bases at J, leaving 6 bases unmatched.

This clonotype has more than one count but fewer than ten. The rearrangement joins TRBV11-2 to TRBJ2-4; D is uncertain. The germline V gene has CDR1 SGHAT and CDR2 FQNNGV. V lost 5 bases, J lost 0 bases, and 8 bases lay in between. This CDR3 region has 14 residues. CDR3 DNA sequence: TGTGCCAGCAGCCACACTCTAGCCAAAAACATTCAGTACTTC. Translation gives CASSHTLAKNIQYF.

This clonotype was detected a few times. The chain combines TRBV4-2 with TRBJ2-6; D possibly corresponds to TRBD2 (6 bases). Trimming took off 4 bases at V and 0 bases at J, with 16 bases between the two ends. Germline CDR1 is LGHNA and CDR2 is YNFKEQ. The CDR3 has 18 residues. The CDR3 is CASSLGGDSRSGANVLTF. CDR3 nucleotides: TGTGCCAGCAGCCTAGGAGGGGATTCTCGCTCTGGGGCCAACGTCCTGACTTTC.

A few counts support this clonotype. Germline is not matched at one junction end, which may reflect a read error. This chain joins TRBV6-5 and TRBJ1-2, with D possibly being TRBD1 (6 bases). The CDR3 spans 15 residues. The germline V gene encodes CDR1 MNHEY and CDR2 SVGAGI. The CDR3 loop reads CASTYGQGSNYGYTF. CDR3 coding DNA: TGTGCCAGCACTTACGGTCAGGGGTCTAACTATGGCTACACCTTC.

The chain couples TRBV30 to TRBJ1-1, with TRBD1 as a possible D gene (5 bases). In germline, CDR1 is GTSNPN, CDR2 SVGIG (reference sequence). V dropped 0 bases and J dropped 6 bases, with 8 bases sitting between them. The CDR3 has 12 amino acids. CDR3 in amino acids: CAWSVKGSEAFF. The CDR3 nucleotides are TGTGCCTGGAGTGTAAAGGGGTCTGAAGCTTTCTTT.

This clonotype was seen many times. The V and J genes are TRBV15 and TRBJ2-5, with 7 bases fitting TRBD1. The CDR3 is 16 residues long. Germline V gene lookup returns CDR1 LNHNV and CDR2 YYDKDF (reference sequence). Losses at the gene ends were 5 bases for V and 4 bases for J; bases not matched to a gene: 13. The DNA of the CDR3 is TGTGCCACCAGCCCCCAAGGGGGCAGTAAAGGAGAGACCCAGTACTTC. Its protein is CATSPQGGSKGETQYF.

This clonotype came up a few times. The chain uses TRBV5-5 and TRBJ2-1; 15 bases are shared with TRBD2. CDR1 and CDR2 from the germline V gene are SGHKS and YYEKEE (reference sequence). The V segment lost 4 bases and the J segment 7 bases; nucleotides outside the gene matches: 3. The CDR3 loop spans 15 amino acids. The CDR3 bases are TGTGCCAGCAGCGGACTAGCGGGGGGGCTAAATGAGCAGTTCTTC. It yields the protein CASSGLAGGLNEQFF.

V usage is TRBV11-2 and J usage is TRBJ2-2; D possibly corresponds to TRBD2 (5 bases). Germline values: CDR1 SGHAT, CDR2 FQNNGV. The CDR3 runs to 18 residues. V lost 1 base and J lost 8, with 23 bases in between. CDR3 in DNA: TGTGCCAGCAGCTTAGTAAAGATCGTGACCCCACGAGGGGGGGAGCTGTTTTTT. This encodes CASSLVKIVTPRGGELFF.

The chain links TRBV3-1 to TRBJ2-4; 7 bases map to TRBD2. The CDR3 loop spans 16 amino acids. The germline V gene has CDR1 LGHDT and CDR2 YNNKEL (reference sequence). Unmatched junction bases numbered 17, after V lost 9 bases and J lost 6 bases. CDR3 loop: CASSASGLKEGNIQYF. The CDR3 region has the DNA TGTGCCAGTTCGGCTAGCGGCCTAAAGGAGGGAAACATTCAGTACTTC.

CDR3: CATSDNYNSPLHF. Written as DNA, the CDR3 is TGTGCCACCAGTGATAACTATAATTCACCCCTCCACTTT. This chain links TRBV24-1 with TRBJ1-6; D ambiguous. CDR3 length equals 13 residues. Trimming took off 3 bases at V and 3 bases at J, with 2 bases between the two ends. The V gene's germline CDR1 is KGHDR and CDR2 SFDVKD.

This clonotype appeared a few times. V usage is TRBV5-1 and J usage is TRBJ1-2; the match to TRBD1 covers 11 bases. Germline CDR1 reads SGHRS; CDR2 reads YFSETQ. The CDR3 is made up of 14 amino acids. After removal of 4 bases from V and 7 bases from J, the junction contained 6 bases not matched to a gene. CDR3 nucleotide sequence: TGCGCCAGCAGCAGCGGTGGACAGGGGGCTGGCTACACCTTC. Protein: CASSSGGQGAGYTF.

The gene calls are TRBV3-1 and TRBJ2-1; TRBD2 matches 13 bases. The J segment lost 8 bases and the V segment lost 0 bases, leaving 13 bases of the junction unmatched. From germline, CDR1 is LGHDT and CDR2 YNNKEL (reference sequence). The CDR3 contains 19 residues. The DNA for the CDR3 is TGTGCCAGCAGCCAAGAAGATTTTGGGGGACTAGCGGGAAGTTATGAGCAGTTCTTC. Translated: CASSQEDFGGLAGSYEQFF.

This chain uses TRBV27 with TRBJ2-7; TRBD2 aligns across 10 bases. Germline V gene sequence: CDR1 MNHEY, CDR2 SMNVEV (reference sequence). CDR3 length: 19 amino acids. The J segment lost 2 bases and the V segment lost 7 bases, leaving 20 bases of the junction unmatched. Here the CDR3 reads CASKPFGLAGVGPPYEQYF. The CDR3 DNA is TGTGCCAGCAAACCCTTTGGGCTAGCGGGAGTGGGCCCGCCCTACGAGCAGTACTTC.

This clonotype came up a few times. This chain joins TRBV7-9 and TRBJ2-2; no definite D call. The CDR3 is made up of 13 amino acids. The germline V gene encodes CDR1 SEHNR and CDR2 FQNEAQ (reference sequence). Trimming left V 5 bases short and J 5 bases short, with 9 bases between. The CDR3 bases are TGTGCCAGCAGCCCGAGTGGTACCGGGGAGCTGTTTTTT. It encodes CASSPSGTGELFF.

The chain combines TRBV19 with TRBJ2-4; a weak D match, TRBD1 (7 bases). Germline values: CDR1 LNHDA, CDR2 SQIVND (reference sequence). The length of the CDR3 is 13 residues. The V end was cut by 5 bases, the J end by 6 bases, with 11 bases between. The CDR3 sequence: CASSHRGGNIQYF. The CDR3 DNA is TGTGCCAGTAGTCACAGGGGAGGAAACATTCAGTACTTC.

CDR3 protein: CSATVAYEQYF. DNA of the CDR3: TGCAGTGCGACGGTAGCCTACGAGCAGTACTTC. The chain joins TRBV20-1 to TRBJ2-7, with D unclear. In germline, CDR1 is DFQATT, CDR2 SNEGSKA (reference sequence). V gave up 6 bases and J gave up 2 bases, with 8 bases separating them. The CDR3 consists of 11 residues.

The rearrangement links TRBV12-3 or TRBV12-4 to TRBJ2-3; D may be TRBD1 (5 bases). This CDR3 is 13 amino acids long. V was cut by 6 bases and J by 2 bases, with 9 bases left in between. The CDR3 reads CASRGDPTDTQYF. CDR3 DNA: TGTGCCAGCAGAGGGGATCCCACAGATACGCAGTATTTT.

Many counts were recorded for this clonotype. V usage is TRBV20-1 and J usage is TRBJ1-6; 8 bases align to TRBD1. CDR3 length equals 16 residues. With 1 base clipped from V and 9 bases from J, the junction kept 11 bases outside the gene matches. CDR1 and CDR2 from the germline V gene are DFQATT and SNEGSKA (reference sequence). This CDR3 is CSARVPGTGESSPLHF. The CDR3 DNA follows: TGCAGTGCTAGAGTTCCCGGGACAGGCGAGAGTTCACCCCTCCACTTT.

J is TRBJ2-7 and V is TRBV3-1; the D is unclear. The CDR3 is made up of 14 amino acids. The germline CDR1 and CDR2 sequences are LGHDT and YNNKEL (reference sequence). V was shortened by 4 bases and J by 2 bases, with 12 bases between the two germline ends. CDR3 nucleotide sequence: TGTGCCAGCAGCCCTTTCCTTGACACCTACGAGCAGTACTTC. Encoded protein: CASSPFLDTYEQYF.

V usage is TRBV14 and J usage is TRBJ2-5; D is unclear. The CDR3 has 12 residues. V lost 3 bases to trimming and J lost 3 bases, with 5 bases between them. In germline, CDR1 is SGHDN, CDR2 FVKESK. The CDR3 sequence is CASSHLKETQYF. CDR3 in DNA: TGTGCCAGCAGCCATCTCAAAGAGACCCAGTACTTC.

This clonotype was observed a handful of times. The rearrangement links TRBV2 to TRBJ2-1, with D perhaps matching TRBD2 (7 bases). CDR1 is SNHLY and CDR2 is FYNNEI in the germline V gene. The length of the CDR3 is 15 residues. The V gene lost 3 bases and the J gene lost 0 bases, with 9 bases spanning the gap. This chain's CDR3 is CASSDRGASYNEQFF. The CDR3 coding sequence is TGTGCCAGCAGTGATCGGGGGGCCTCCTACAATGAGCAGTTCTTC.

Points on this clonotype: The junction does not match germline at one end; this may be a read error. The chain employs TRBV7-9 and TRBJ2-1; 12 bases are shared with TRBD2. The CDR3 loop spans 17 amino acids. CDR1 is SEHNR and CDR2 is FQNEAQ in the germline V gene (reference sequence). DNA of the CDR3: TGTGCCAGCAGTTTAGGGGGACTAGCGGGTTCCTACAATGAGCAGTTCTTC. The encoded protein is CASSLGGLAGSYNEQFF. The complete variable domain, with remaining parts taken from reference TRBV7-9 and TRBJ2-1, reads DTGVSQNPRHKITKRGQNVTFRCDPISEHNRLYWYRQTLGQGPEFLTYFQNEAQLEKSRLLSDRFSAERPKGSFSTLEIQRTEQGDSAMYLCASSLGGLAGSYNEQFFGPGTRLTVL.

The chain carries TRBV27 and TRBJ1-2; 11 bases are a match to TRBD1. Trimming at V came to 8 bases and at J to 7 bases, leaving 12 bases not matched to a gene. The germline V gene encodes CDR1 MNHEY and CDR2 SMNVEV (reference sequence). This CDR3 is 15 amino acids long. CDR3 region: CASSPGDRGFGGYTF. The CDR3, as DNA: TGTGCCAGCTCCCCGGGGGACAGGGGGTTCGGTGGCTACACCTTC.

This clonotype has a handful of counts. The chain joins TRBV29-1 to TRBJ2-2; TRBD1 matches at 10 bases. The CDR3 sequence is 14 residues long. J was trimmed by 3 bases and V by 4 bases; bases with no gene match: 2. CDR1 is SQVTM, CDR2 ANQGSEA, per germline. Written as DNA, the CDR3 is TGCAGCGTTGGACAGGGGGCCTACACCGGGGAGCTGTTTTTT. Translating gives CSVGQGAYTGELFF.

The chain recombines TRBV5-1 with TRBJ2-1; 7 nucleotides match TRBD1. The junction had 6 bases not matched to a gene; V was cut back by 0 bases and J by 6 bases. CDR1 SGHRS and CDR2 YFSETQ come from the germline V gene. The CDR3 extends over 15 amino acids. The CDR3 reads CASSLGGQGVNEQFF. CDR3 sequence (DNA): TGCGCCAGCAGCTTGGGTGGTCAGGGGGTCAATGAGCAGTTCTTC.